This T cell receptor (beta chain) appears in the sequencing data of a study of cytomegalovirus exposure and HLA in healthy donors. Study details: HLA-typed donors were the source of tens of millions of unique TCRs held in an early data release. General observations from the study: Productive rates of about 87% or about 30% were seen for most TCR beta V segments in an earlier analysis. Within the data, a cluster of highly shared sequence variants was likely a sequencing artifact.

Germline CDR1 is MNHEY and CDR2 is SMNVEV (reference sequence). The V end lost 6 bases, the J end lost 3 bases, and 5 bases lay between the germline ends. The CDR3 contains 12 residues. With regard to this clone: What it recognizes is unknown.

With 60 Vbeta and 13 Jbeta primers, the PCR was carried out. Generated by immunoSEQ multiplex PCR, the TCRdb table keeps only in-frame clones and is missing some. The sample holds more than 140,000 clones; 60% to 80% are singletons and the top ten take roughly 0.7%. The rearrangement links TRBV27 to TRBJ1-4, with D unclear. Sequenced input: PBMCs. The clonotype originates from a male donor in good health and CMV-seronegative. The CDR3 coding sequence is TGTGCCAGCAGACGGGCTAATGAAAAACTGTTTTTT. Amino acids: CASRRANEKLFF.